Below, 2 T cell receptor beta chains from the same sample are listed, as sequenced in a study of T cells in Graves' hyperthyroidism and ophthalmopathy (dated by TCRdb to between 2018 and 2021). The library was made by multiplex PCR. Sequencing was carried out with an Illumina HiSeq 2000. The TCR beta CDR3 regions were amplified from the RNA transcripts. The TCR CDR3 was subjected to a first round of RT-PCR using the HTBI primer set and the Qiagen OneStep RT-PCR kit. In TCRdb, the public reads were trimmed at Q25 with fastp and aligned with MiXCR, with productive beta chains retained. Every entry covers one CDR3 protein and lists the most common genes and DNA from its rows. The sample table contains a few hundred thousand distinct CDR3 sequences; only one count was recorded for roughly 15% of them. The leading ten clones occupy around 20% of the sample. The sequencing sample was made of blood. Receptor source: a woman aged 25 to 39 with Graves' ophthalmopathy.

This clonotype was counted at least ten times. The chain joins TRBV3-1 to TRBJ2-2; D is unclear. The CDR3 extends over 15 amino acids. Germline V CDR1 and CDR2: LGHDT, YNNKEL (reference sequence). The V and J ends lost 7 bases and 0 bases respectively, with 12 bases between them. The CDR3 DNA sequence: TGTGCCAGCATCGCCGACTTCCCGAACACCGGGGAGCTGTTTTTT. The encoded protein is CASIADFPNTGELFF. The variable domain in full, completed from reference TRBV3-1 and TRBJ2-2, reads DTAVSQTPKYLVTQMGNDKSIKCEQNLGHDTMYWYKQDSKKFLKIMFSYNNKELIINETVPNRFSPKSPDKAHLNLHINSLELGDSAVYFCASIADFPNTGELFFGEGSRLTVL.

This clonotype was observed many times. The V and J genes are TRBV15 and TRBJ1-3; D may be TRBD1 (6 bases). The CDR3 is 16 amino acids. Germline CDR1 LNHNV, CDR2 YYDKDF (reference sequence). V dropped 0 bases and J dropped 0 bases, with 9 bases sitting between them. The DNA for the CDR3 is TGTGCCACCAGCAGAGAAGGACAGAGCTCTGGAAACACCATATATTTT. This translates into CATSREGQSSGNTIYF.